This TCR beta chain was sequenced for a study of EBV T-cell therapy then PD-1 blockade in nasopharyngeal carcinoma. The time point was: 266 days after commencement of treatment, after nivolumab therapy. Treatment defined: AdE1-LMPpoly-expanded autologous EBV-specific T-cell therapy followed by anti-PD-1 nivolumab. Comment on this clone: Its antigen is as yet unknown.

Sequenced by immunoSEQ multiplex PCR; TCRdb stores in-frame clones only, minus some. The table lists 20,000 to 25,000 clones, about 86% of them singletons. This clonotype was sampled from a man aged 35 to 55 with nasopharyngeal carcinoma. Material: CD8+ T cells from blood, obtained at approximately day 260 from a patient whose treatment included autologous EBV-specific T cells and nivolumab.

CDR3 coding DNA: TGTGCCAGCAGCCCCGGTGGGGAGGGAAGGGACACTGAAGCTTTCTTT. As protein: CASSPGGEGRDTEAFF. The chain uses TRBV7-3 and TRBJ1-1; D is undetermined. V lost 5 bases to trimming and J lost 3 bases, with 19 bases between them. The CDR3 runs to 16 residues. Germline V gene lookup returns CDR1 SGHTA and CDR2 FQGTGA.